These T cell receptor beta chains were read from a single sample in a study of T cell responses to AZD1222 COVID-19 vaccine. Sequencing was performed with immunoSEQ multiplex PCR; in TCRdb, only in-frame clones are kept and a portion is missing. The data hold under 150,000 clones, with approximately 93% observed a single time. This sample comprised peripheral blood, obtained on day 0 of AZD1222 vaccination. Every receptor here comes from an adult in good health. CDR3s include the opening cysteine and the closing phenylalanine or tryptophan. The D gene is left open where the match is weak. Clone size appears in some rows only: once, few, many, or a class for an expanded clone.

size	J	D	V	DNA	CDR3
NA	TRBJ1-2	NA	TRBV28	TGTGCCAGCAGCCTCGGATCGGGCTATGGCTACACCTTC	CASSLGSGYGYTF
NA	TRBJ2-5	NA	TRBV5-1	TGCGCCAGCACCGTGAGTGGCCAAGAGACCCAGTACTTC	CASTVSGQETQYF
NA	TRBJ1-5	NA	TRBV28	TGTGCCTCCCGGGGTAGCAATCAGCCCCAGCATTTT	CASRGSNQPQHF
NA	TRBJ1-5	TRBD1	TRBV30	TGTGCCTGGAGTGAACAGGGGTTACGCAATCAGCCCCAGCATTTT	CAWSEQGLRNQPQHF
NA	TRBJ1-5	NA	TRBV28	TGTGCCAGCATGGCTCGTTATAGCAATCAGCCCCAGCATTTT	CASMARYSNQPQHF
NA	TRBJ1-1	TRBD1	TRBV2	TGTGCCAGCAGTGAAGCGCAAGGAGACAGGGATATGAACACTGAAGCTTTCTTT	CASSEAQGDRDMNTEAFF
NA	TRBJ1-1	TRBD1	TRBV6-1	TGTGCCAGCAGTGACCCCGGGACAGGAAGCACTGAAGCTTTCTTT	CASSDPGTGSTEAFF
NA	TRBJ1-1	NA	TRBV5-1	TGCGCCAGCAGCTTGGCGGCAGGGATGAACACTGAAGCTTTCTTT	CASSLAAGMNTEAFF
NA	TRBJ1-1	NA	TRBV5-4	TGTGCCAGCAGCTTGGACCCTTCCCCTGAAGCTTTCTTT	CASSLDPSPEAFF
NA	TRBJ2-7	TRBD2	TRBV10-2	TGCGCCAGCATGGCGGGAGTGGGCGAGCAGTACTTC	CASMAGVGEQYF
NA	TRBJ1-4	NA	TRBV30	TGTGCCTGGATTACTGGGACTGCTACCAGTGGCGGGAAACTGTTTTTT	CAWITGTATSGGKLFF
once	TRBJ1-2	TRBD1	TRBV29-1	TGCAGCGCCGACAGGGGGGTTGGGGGCTACACCTTC	CSADRGVGGYTF
NA	TRBJ2-4	TRBD1	TRBV18	TGTGCCAGCTCACTACTCGGGACAGGGGGGACCAAAAACATTCAGTACTTC	CASSLLGTGGTKNIQYF
NA	TRBJ2-5	TRBD1	TRBV12-3/TRBV12-4	TGTGCCAGCAGGCTTACAGGGGTAGAGACCCAGTACTTC	CASRLTGVETQYF
NA	TRBJ1-4	TRBD1	TRBV5-5	TGTGCCAGCAGATTCGGACAGGGTGGCGAAAAACTGTTTTTT	CASRFGQGGEKLFF
NA	TRBJ2-7	NA	TRBV11-2	TGTGCCAGCAGCTTAGGCCCTAACTACGAGCAGTACTTC	CASSLGPNYEQYF
once	TRBJ2-1	NA	TRBV6-4	TGTGCCAGCAGTGAACTTAAGTCGAGCGACCACAATGAGCAGTTCTTC	CASSELKSSDHNEQFF
NA	TRBJ2-4	NA	TRBV3-1/TRBV3-2	TGTGCCAGCAGCCAAGAGACAGGCCTTCCCAAAAACATTCAGTACTTC	CASSQETGLPKNIQYF
NA	TRBJ2-1	TRBD2	TRBV5-1	TGCGCCAGCAGCTTAGTAGCGGGAGGGAATGAGCAGTTCTTC	CASSLVAGGNEQFF
once	TRBJ2-7	NA	TRBV19	TGTGCCAGTAGTTCTGCGAACGAGCAGTACTTC	CASSSANEQYF
NA	TRBJ1-2	NA	TRBV28	TGTGCCAGCAGTTTACCAGGTGGTAGCTACACCTTC	CASSLPGGSYTF
NA	TRBJ2-1	TRBD1	TRBV18	TGTGCCAGCTCACCTTCGGGGACAGGGTTTAGGAATGAGCAGTTCTTC	CASSPSGTGFRNEQFF
NA	TRBJ1-5	NA	TRBV9	TGTGCCAGCAGCGGGCCCGCGTCGGCGGCGGGGCCCCAGCATTTT	CASSGPASAAGPQHF
NA	TRBJ1-4	NA	TRBV28	TGTGCCAGCAGTTCCAATACTGGGACAAGTTCGGCTTATGAAAAACTGTTTTTT	CASSSNTGTSSAYEKLFF
NA	TRBJ2-1	NA	TRBV29-1	TGCAGCGTTGAGGACGGCAATGAGCAGTTCTTC	CSVEDGNEQFF
NA	TRBJ1-1	TRBD1	TRBV5-8	TGTGCCAGCAGTAAAGAAGACAGGGTATGGACTGAAGCTTTCTTT	CASSKEDRVWTEAFF
NA	TRBJ2-1	NA	TRBV20-1	TGCAGTGCTGGGAGGCGGGATGAGCAGTTCTTC	CSAGRRDEQFF
NA	TRBJ1-5	TRBD1	TRBV28	TGTGCCAGCAGGGGGACAGGGGGGAGCAATCAGCCCCAGCATTTT	CASRGTGGSNQPQHF
NA	TRBJ2-7	NA	TRBV3-1/TRBV3-2	TGTGCCAGCAGTCCGACCCGGTCGGGTGAGCAGTACTTC	CASSPTRSGEQYF
NA	TRBJ2-1	NA	TRBV28	TGTGCCAGCAGCTCTGGAGGTCTTCCCAGTGAGCAGTTCTTC	CASSSGGLPSEQFF
once	TRBJ2-2	NA	TRBV7-2	TGTGCCAGCAGCCCCCAGCTAGCGATCGGGGAGCTGTTTTTT	CASSPQLAIGELFF
NA	TRBJ2-4	NA	TRBV2	TGTGCCACCCAAAACAGGGTAAAAAACATTCAGTACTTC	CATQNRVKNIQYF
NA	TRBJ2-3	NA	TRBV25-1	TGTGCCAGCACCGACCTAGGATCGGGGTACACAGATACGCAGTATTTT	CASTDLGSGYTDTQYF
NA	TRBJ1-2	TRBD1	TRBV19	TGTGCCAGTAGTATGGGGACAGGGTATGGCTACACCTTC	CASSMGTGYGYTF
NA	TRBJ2-3	NA	TRBV12-1	TGTGCCAGCAGCTTGCCAGCGGGAAGGCCAGATACGCAGTATTTT	CASSLPAGRPDTQYF
NA	TRBJ2-7	TRBD1	TRBV24-1	TGTGCCACCAGTGATACACGGACAGGGGGCTTCGAGCAGTACTTC	CATSDTRTGGFEQYF
NA	TRBJ2-2	TRBD1	TRBV6-6	TGTGCCAGCACCGGACAGGGGGACACCGGGGAGCTGTTTTTT	CASTGQGDTGELFF
NA	TRBJ2-7	TRBD2	TRBV27	TGTGCCAGCAGTCCCTGGGAGGGTTCATCCTACGAGCAGTACTTC	CASSPWEGSSYEQYF
once	TRBJ1-5	NA	TRBV28	TGTGCCAGCAGTCCTAGACAGAAGTTGGTTCAGCCCCAGCATTTT	CASSPRQKLVQPQHF
NA	TRBJ2-7	TRBD1	TRBV30	TGTGCCTGGACAGGGGGCACCTACGAGCAGTACTTC	CAWTGGTYEQYF
NA	TRBJ1-5	NA	TRBV27	TGTGCCAGCAGCCCAGACAGCTATAGCAATCAGCCCCAGCATTTT	CASSPDSYSNQPQHF
NA	TRBJ2-1	NA	TRBV2	TGTGCCAGCAGTGACCTGGGGCTAGTCGGGGGATACAATGAGCAGTTCTTC	CASSDLGLVGGYNEQFF
NA	TRBJ1-4	NA	TRBV14	TGTGCCAGCAGCCCCAGTCGGGGGATTGAAAAACTGTTTTTT	CASSPSRGIEKLFF
NA	TRBJ1-4	TRBD1	TRBV3-1/TRBV3-2	TGTGCCAGCAGCCAAGGGACAGGGGTAGTTGAAAAACTGTTTTTT	CASSQGTGVVEKLFF
NA	TRBJ1-5	NA	TRBV28	TGTGCCAGCAGTTTGTTGACGCTTCGGACAGAGTCAACGAGTCAGCCCCAGCATTTT	CASSLLTLRTESTSQPQHF
NA	TRBJ1-1	NA	TRBV28	TGTGCCAGCAGTCCACGGAGGGGACCCACTGAAGCTTTCTTT	CASSPRRGPTEAFF
NA	TRBJ2-7	TRBD2	TRBV7-8	TGTGCCAGCTCCCGCGGGGGTTCCTACGAGCAGTACTTC	CASSRGGSYEQYF
NA	TRBJ1-4	NA	TRBV11-2	TGTGCCAGCAGCTTAGTTTTGGAAAAACTGTTTTTT	CASSLVLEKLFF
NA	TRBJ2-1	NA	TRBV5-1	TGCGCCAGCAGCTTGTCCGAGGAAGATGAGCAGTTCTTC	CASSLSEEDEQFF
NA	TRBJ2-2	TRBD2	TRBV29-1	TGCAGCGTTGATCGATCTGGGACTAGCGATGCCGGGGAGCTGTTTTTT	CSVDRSGTSDAGELFF
NA	TRBJ2-7	NA	TRBV2	TGTGCCAGCAGAGGAGCCCCCTACGAGCAGTACTTC	CASRGAPYEQYF